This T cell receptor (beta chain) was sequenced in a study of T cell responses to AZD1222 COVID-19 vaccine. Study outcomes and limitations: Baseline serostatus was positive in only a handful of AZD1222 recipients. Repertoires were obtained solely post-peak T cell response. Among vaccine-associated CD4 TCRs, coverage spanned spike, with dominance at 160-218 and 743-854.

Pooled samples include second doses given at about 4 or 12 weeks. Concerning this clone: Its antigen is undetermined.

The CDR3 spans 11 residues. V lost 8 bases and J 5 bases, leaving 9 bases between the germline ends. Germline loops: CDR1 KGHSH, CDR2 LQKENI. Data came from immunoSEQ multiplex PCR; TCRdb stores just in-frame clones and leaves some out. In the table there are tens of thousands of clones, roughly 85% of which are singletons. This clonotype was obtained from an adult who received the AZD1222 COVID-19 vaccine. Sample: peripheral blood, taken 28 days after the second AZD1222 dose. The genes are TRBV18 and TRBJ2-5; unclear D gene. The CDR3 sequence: CASRRRETQYF. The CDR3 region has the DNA TGTGCCAGCCGACGGCGGGAGACCCAGTACTTC.